This T cell receptor beta chain was sequenced during a study of tumour-infiltrating T cells in Burkitt lymphoma. In the study overall: Survival, overall and progression-free, tracked with productive clonality.

Per germline, CDR1 LNHDA and CDR2 SQIVND (reference sequence). There are 15 residues in the CDR3. After removal of 6 bases from V and 1 base from J, the junction contained 5 bases not matched to a gene. Profiling relied on immunoSEQ multiplex PCR, and the TCRdb table lists in-frame clones only, not all of them. Of about 7,100 clones listed, 15% to 20% are singletons. The sample comprised tumor tissue. J is TRBJ2-2 and V is TRBV19, with 7 bases identical to TRBD2. This receptor was taken from a human donor with diffuse large B-cell lymphoma. CDR3 protein: CASRAGRVNTGELFF. The CDR3 coding sequence is TGTGCCAGTAGAGCAGGGAGGGTGAACACCGGGGAGCTGTTTTTT.